The rows below give T cell receptor beta chains drawn from one sample of a study of regulatory T cells in long-lasting Graves disease. TCRdb re-called the multiplex PCR reads through MiXCR, storing one row per CDR3 protein. The sample includes about 430,000 distinct CDR3 sequences, over 14% of them seen just once. These data were also filed under a second study, of T cells in Graves' hyperthyroidism and ophthalmopathy.

Material: peripheral blood mononuclear cells (PBMCs), obtained at new diagnosis, from a patient treated with antithyroid drugs. The source is a woman aged 40 to 50 with Graves disease. Both conserved end residues are part of each CDR3. The D gene is left open where the match is weak. Some rows have no size entry. The others give once, few or many, or a class for an expanded clone.

TRBV4-1,few,TRBD2,TRBJ2-2,CASSQYTSGGELFF,TGCGCCAGCAGCCAGTATACTAGCGGCGGGGAGCTGTTTTTT
TRBV19,many,TRBD1,TRBJ1-2,CASSTPGQGYGYTF,TGTGCCAGTAGTACCCCGGGACAGGGCTATGGCTACACCTTC
TRBV7-2,many,TRBD1,TRBJ1-2,CASSWRDRSNYGYTF,TGTGCCAGCAGCTGGCGGGACAGGTCAAACTATGGCTACACCTTC
TRBV7-3,many,.,TRBJ1-1,CASSPHAMGGTEAFF,TGTGCCAGCAGCCCTCATGCCATGGGTGGCACTGAAGCTTTCTTT
TRBV4-1,.,TRBD1,TRBJ1-6,CASSQVQDRDSPLHF,TGCGCCAGCAGCCAAGTTCAAGACAGGGATTCACCCCTCCACTTT
TRBV30,few,.,TRBJ1-4,CACGGLIFEKLFF,TGTGCCTGCGGCGGACTGATTTTTGAAAAACTGTTTTTT
TRBV19,.,.,TRBJ2-2,CASGREGAGELFF,TGTGCCAGTGGTCGCGAAGGGGCCGGGGAGCTGTTTTTT
TRBV29-1,.,.,TRBJ2-3,CIVLRQGTDTQYF,TGCATCGTCCTTAGACAGGGCACAGATACGCAGTATTTT
TRBV7-2,few,.,TRBJ1-3,CASSLGAGPSSGNTIYF,TGTGCCAGCAGCTTAGGGGCAGGACCAAGCTCTGGAAACACCATATATTTT
TRBV2,.,TRBD1,TRBJ2-5,CASRYTGGAGETQYF,TGTGCCAGCAGATACACAGGGGGCGCTGGGGAGACCCAGTACTTC
TRBV29-1,.,TRBD1,TRBJ2-7,CSATGGRVRNEQYF,TGCAGCGCGACAGGGGGAAGGGTGAGAAACGAGCAGTACTTC
TRBV30,.,.,TRBJ2-3,CAWSVRRDTQYF,TGTGCCTGGAGTGTACGGCGGGATACGCAGTATTTT
TRBV12-3/TRBV12-4,many,TRBD1,TRBJ2-5,CASSFSGTGVEETQYF,TGTGCCAGCAGTTTCTCCGGGACAGGGGTGGAAGAGACCCAGTACTTC
TRBV4-2,.,.,TRBJ2-7,CASSQDLAPSYEQYF,TGTGCCAGCAGCCAAGACCTAGCGCCGTCCTACGAGCAGTACTTC
TRBV30,few,TRBD2,TRBJ2-1,CAWSTGTSGEQFF,TGTGCCTGGAGTACTGGGACTAGCGGAGAGCAGTTCTTC
TRBV6-2/TRBV6-3,few,.,TRBJ1-1,CASITGGMNTEAFF,TGTGCCAGCATCACGGGGGGGATGAACACTGAAGCTTTCTTT
TRBV7-3,many,.,TRBJ2-2,CASSLSISATGELFF,TGTGCCAGCAGCTTAAGTATTTCGGCGACCGGGGAGCTGTTTTTT
TRBV6-1,.,TRBD1,TRBJ2-2,CASSPQGQVNTGELFF,TGTGCCAGCAGTCCACAGGGACAGGTGAACACCGGGGAGCTGTTTTTT
TRBV20-1,many,TRBD2,TRBJ2-7,CSARAGLAGPYEQYF,TGCAGTGCTAGAGCGGGACTAGCGGGCCCCTACGAGCAGTACTTC
TRBV28,many,.,TRBJ2-7,CASSLSQYYEQYF,TGTGCCAGCAGTTTAAGTCAGTACTACGAGCAGTACTTC
TRBV4-1,.,.,TRBJ2-2,CASSQVGDSVGELFF,TGCGCCAGCAGCCAAGTGGGGGATTCGGTGGGGGAGCTGTTTTTT
TRBV18,.,TRBD1,TRBJ1-1,CASSPRTGGDPEAFF,TGTGCCAGCTCACCTCGGACAGGGGGCGACCCTGAAGCTTTCTTT
TRBV11-2,many,.,TRBJ2-7,CASSFQTVTTPYEQYF,TGTGCCAGCAGCTTCCAAACAGTCACGACCCCCTACGAGCAGTACTTC
TRBV15,many,.,TRBJ2-7,CATSSGVVWEQYF,TGTGCCACCAGCAGCGGGGTTGTGTGGGAGCAGTACTTC
TRBV6-1,.,TRBD1,TRBJ2-2,CASSATGGTGELFF,TGTGCCAGCAGTGCTACAGGGGGAACCGGGGAGCTGTTTTTT
TRBV3-1,few,TRBD2,TRBJ2-7,CASSQGAGGQYEQYF,TGTGCCAGCAGCCAAGGGGCGGGAGGGCAGTACGAGCAGTACTTC
TRBV12-3/TRBV12-4,many,.,TRBJ2-7,CASSLEPGHNYF,TGTGCCAGCAGTTTAGAGCCGGGCCACAATTACTTC
TRBV10-3,few,.,TRBJ1-4,CAISPTGSRLGEKLFF,TGTGCCATCAGTCCTACAGGGAGTAGGCTTGGTGAAAAACTGTTTTTT
TRBV29-1,many,TRBD1,TRBJ2-2,CSVGQGDTGELFF,TGCAGCGTTGGACAGGGGGACACCGGGGAGCTGTTTTTT
TRBV12-5,many,TRBD2,TRBJ2-4,CASGSLAGGDPQYF,TGTGCTAGTGGTTCCTTAGCGGGAGGGGACCCTCAGTACTTC
TRBV28,many,.,TRBJ1-2,CASSLGRLYGYTF,TGTGCCAGCAGTTTAGGCAGACTCTATGGCTACACCTTC
TRBV3-1,.,TRBD2,TRBJ2-3,CASSLLTSGMTDTQYF,TGTGCCAGCAGCCTACTGACTAGCGGGATGACAGATACGCAGTATTTT
TRBV11-3,few,TRBD2,TRBJ2-2,CASSLRLGLAGTGELFF,TGTGCCAGCAGCCTTAGGTTGGGACTAGCGGGGACCGGGGAGCTGTTTTTT
TRBV28,.,TRBD1,TRBJ1-2,CASSFTGGGNYGYTF,TGTGCCAGCAGTTTCACAGGGGGGGGGAACTATGGCTACACCTTC
TRBV20-1,.,.,TRBJ1-6,CSASFLAGDLENNSPLHF,.
TRBV15,.,TRBD1,TRBJ1-1,CATGTGARTEAFF,TGTGCCACCGGGACAGGGGCGCGTACTGAAGCTTTCTTT
TRBV19,.,.,TRBJ2-3,CASSKQGRTDTQYF,TGTGCCAGTAGTAAACAGGGTAGGACAGATACGCAGTATTTT
TRBV10-2,few,.,TRBJ1-5,CASSEDAYQPQHF,TGCGCCAGCAGTGAGGATGCTTATCAGCCCCAGCATTTT
TRBV27,many,.,TRBJ2-4,CASSPRQYIAKNIQYF,TGTGCCAGCAGTCCACGACAGTATATAGCCAAAAACATTCAGTACTTC
TRBV28,many,.,TRBJ1-5,CASSLQGAAQPQHF,TGTGCCAGCAGTTTACAAGGGGCAGCTCAGCCCCAGCATTTT
TRBV27,many,.,TRBJ2-1,CASSFRAYNEQFF,TGTGCCAGCAGTTTTCGGGCGTACAATGAGCAGTTCTTC
TRBV18,many,.,TRBJ2-7,CASSQESSYEQYF,TGTGCCAGCTCACAGGAGTCCTCCTACGAGCAGTACTTC
TRBV28,.,TRBD1,TRBJ2-5,CASTFDRGGLKGETQYF,TGTGCCAGCACCTTTGACAGGGGGGGATTGAAAGGAGAGACCCAGTACTTC
TRBV12-3/TRBV12-4,many,.,TRBJ2-3,CASTSPTSTDTQYF,TGTGCCAGCACCTCGCCGACTAGTACAGATACGCAGTATTTT
TRBV14,many,TRBD1,TRBJ2-5,CASSADPGQGGPKTQYF,TGTGCCAGCAGCGCCGATCCGGGACAGGGAGGACCTAAGACCCAGTACTTC
TRBV19,many,.,TRBJ1-5,CASSISGGRKSNQPQHF,TGTGCCAGTAGTATAAGCGGGGGGCGAAAGAGCAATCAGCCCCAGCATTTT
TRBV28,few,TRBD1,TRBJ2-7,CASSGTGVSSYEQYF,TGTGCCAGCAGTGGCACAGGGGTATCCTCCTACGAGCAGTACTTC
TRBV12-3/TRBV12-4,many,TRBD2,TRBJ2-3,CASTEAGGQTDTQYF,TGTGCCAGCACCGAAGCGGGAGGGCAGACCGATACGCAGTATTTT
TRBV4-2,.,.,TRBJ2-7,CASSLDRVSEQYF,TGTGCCAGCAGCCTCGATCGGGTATCCGAGCAGTACTTC
TRBV10-3,few,TRBD1,TRBJ2-3,CAVGEQGASTDTQYF,TGTGCCGTGGGGGAGCAGGGGGCTAGCACAGATACGCAGTATTTT
TRBV7-3,.,TRBD2,TRBJ2-1,CASSLTRGGEGLFNEQFF,TGTGCCAGCAGCTTAACCCGGGGGGGGGAGGGTTTATTCAATGAGCAGTTCTTC
TRBV7-9,few,.,TRBJ2-2,CASSPLRVVNTGELFF,TGTGCCAGCAGCCCCCTGAGGGTAGTGAACACCGGGGAGCTGTTTTTT
TRBV2,many,.,TRBJ2-3,CASSEIAVADTQYF,TGTGCCAGCAGTGAAATAGCAGTGGCAGATACGCAGTATTTT
TRBV7-2,many,.,TRBJ2-5,CASSPLDWETQYF,TGTGCCAGCAGCCCGTTGGATTGGGAGACCCAGTACTTC
TRBV6-1,many,.,TRBJ2-5,CGTHSGETQYF,TGTGGAACTCATTCCGGGGAGACCCAGTACTTC
TRBV19,.,TRBD1,TRBJ1-4,CASSPQWDRDGEKLFF,TGTGCCAGTAGTCCTCAGTGGGACAGGGATGGAGAAAAACTGTTTTTT
TRBV7-2,many,.,TRBJ1-2,CASSPTPSYGYTF,TGTGCCAGCAGCCCAACACCTAGCTATGGCTACACCTTC
TRBV15,.,.,TRBJ2-3,CATSRDPSTGMGGTQYF,TGTGCCACCAGCAGAGATCCTAGTACTGGGATGGGGGGTACGCAGTATTTT
TRBV19,many,.,TRBJ1-5,CASSIEGTQPQHF,TGTGCCAGTAGTATAGAGGGGACTCAGCCCCAGCATTTT
TRBV19,many,.,TRBJ1-1,CASSISDIANTEAFF,TGTGCCAGTAGTATATCTGACATAGCGAACACTGAAGCTTTCTTT